This T cell receptor beta chain was profiled in a study of shared clonotypes between healthy human individuals. The study, taken as a whole, reports: The genetic and exposure-history diversity represented was limited by few donors.

Investigators spread the genomic DNA of each subset evenly over several immunoSEQ plates. The table came from immunoSEQ multiplex PCR; TCRdb's copy has only in-frame clones and leaves some out. Of 90,000 to 100,000 clones in the sample, around half were seen once. A remark on this clone: Its antigen is undetermined.

This CDR3 has 15 amino acids. With 2 bases clipped from V and 4 bases from J, the junction kept 8 bases outside the gene matches. The germline V gene encodes CDR1 SQVTM and CDR2 ANQGSEA. This chain uses TRBV29-1 with TRBJ2-3; 8 bases agree with TRBD2. The sequenced sample was PBMCs. This TCR derives from a woman aged 35 to 49 in good health. Some clones in this sample may be carry-over from other donors' samples. CDR3 coding DNA: TGCAGCGTTGAACTCCCCAGCGGGAGCCCAGATACGCAGTATTTT. Encoded protein: CSVELPSGSPDTQYF.